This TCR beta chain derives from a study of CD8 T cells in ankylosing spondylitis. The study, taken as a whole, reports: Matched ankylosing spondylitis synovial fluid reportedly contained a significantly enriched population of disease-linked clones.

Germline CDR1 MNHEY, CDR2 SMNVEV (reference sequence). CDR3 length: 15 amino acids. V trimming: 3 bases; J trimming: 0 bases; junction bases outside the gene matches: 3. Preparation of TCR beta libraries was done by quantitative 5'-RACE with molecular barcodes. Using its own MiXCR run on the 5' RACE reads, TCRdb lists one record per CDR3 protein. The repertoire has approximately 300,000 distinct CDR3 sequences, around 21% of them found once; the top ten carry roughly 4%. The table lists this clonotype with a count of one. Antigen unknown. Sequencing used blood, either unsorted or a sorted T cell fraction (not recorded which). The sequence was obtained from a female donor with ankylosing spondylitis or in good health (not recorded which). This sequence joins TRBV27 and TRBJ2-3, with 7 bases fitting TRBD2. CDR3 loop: CASSLELASTDTQYF. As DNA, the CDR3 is TGTGCCAGCAGTTTGGAACTAGCGAGCACAGATACGCAGTATTTT.